Below, 21 T cell receptor beta chains from the same sample are listed, as sequenced in a study of blood T cell repertoires in COVID-19. Some clones are missing from TCRdb's copy, which holds only in-frame ones; the method was immunoSEQ multiplex PCR. The sample carries roughly 350,000 clones, 85% recorded once. The sample consisted of peripheral blood. The origin of the receptors is a woman aged 18-30 years with acute or convalescent COVID-19.

For this clone: The sample holds other DNA sequences that translate to the same CDR3. This sequence joins TRBV5-6 and TRBJ1-5; TRBD1 might be the D (5 bases). The CDR3 totals 16 residues. V lost 0 bases to trimming and J lost 2 bases, with 12 bases between them. Germline-derived CDR1 and CDR2 are SGHDT and YYEEEE. CDR3 residues: CASSLGGRGGNQPQHF. The CDR3 bases are TGTGCCAGCAGCTTGGGGGGCCGCGGGGGCAATCAGCCCCAGCATTTT.

This clone has a single count. A read error is likely, as this CDR3 ends without the conserved phenylalanine or tryptophan. No DNA is shown, since the ends of the CDR3 on it are uncertain; the CDR3 is the one TCRdb lists. The chain recombines TRBV29-1 with TRBJ1-2. Germline V gene lookup returns CDR1 SQVTM and CDR2 ANQGSEA. A total of 9 residues make up the CDR3, ends included. The CDR3 loop is CSVEGVRFL.

This clone was recorded once. The chain joins TRBV7-3 to TRBJ2-7; 9 bases agree with TRBD1. The CDR3 has 15 amino acids. CDR1 is SGHTA and CDR2 is FQGTGA in the germline V gene. V lost 5 bases and J lost 2; bases outside the gene matches: 7. The CDR3 bases are TGTGCCAGCAGCGTTGGACAGGGGCCTGCCTACGAGCAGTACTTC. Translated: CASSVGQGPAYEQYF.

This clone has just a few counts. This chain links TRBV19 with TRBJ1-2; tentative D call: TRBD1 (5 bases). V was clipped by 7 bases and J by 5 bases, with 11 bases between them. Germline CDR1 LNHDA, CDR2 SQIVND (reference sequence). The CDR3 length is 12 residues. The CDR3 DNA sequence: TGTGCCAGTACCCAGGGCAGGTATGGCTACACCTTC. It encodes CASTQGRYGYTF.

The V gene is TRBV24-1, the J gene TRBJ2-5, with TRBD2 matching over 12 bases. CDR1 and CDR2 (germline): KGHDR, SFDVKD. This CDR3 spans 17 amino acids. V was pared by 4 bases and J by 5 bases, with 10 bases of the junction left unmatched. In nucleotides, the CDR3 is TGTGCCACCAGTGACAATGGACTAGCGGGACGTGAGGAGACCCAGTACTTC. This gives the protein CATSDNGLAGREETQYF.

The CDR3 DNA follows: TGTGCCAGCAGTTACTCGGTTGAGGGGGCGGGGGAGCAGTACTTC. Translation: CASSYSVEGAGEQYF. The V and J genes are TRBV6-5 and TRBJ2-7; D is possibly TRBD1 (7 bases). CDR3 length: 15 amino acids. From germline, CDR1 is MNHEY and CDR2 SVGAGI. V was clipped by 0 bases and J by 7 bases, with 16 bases between them.

The chain has TRBV30 and TRBJ1-6, with 8 nucleotides matching TRBD1. V lost 0 bases and J lost 4; bases outside the gene matches: 11. Germline CDR1 is GTSNPN and CDR2 is SVGIG (reference sequence). The CDR3 contains 18 residues. The CDR3 DNA reads as TGTGCCTGGAGTGTTGGTGACAGGGGCTCCCCGTATAATTCACCCCTCCACTTT. It specifies CAWSVGDRGSPYNSPLHF. Filled out from reference TRBV30 and TRBJ1-6, the complete variable domain reads SQTIHQWPATLVQPVGSPLSLECTVEGTSNPNLYWYRQAAGRGLQLLFYSVGIGQISSEVPQNLSASRPQDRQFILSSKKLLLSDSGFYLCAWSVGDRGSPYNSPLHFGNGTRLTVT.

The V and J genes are TRBV2 and TRBJ2-7; a possible D gene is TRBD2 (5 bases). V lost 3 bases and J 4 bases, leaving 22 bases between the germline ends. Germline loops: CDR1 SNHLY, CDR2 FYNNEI. The CDR3 extends over 17 amino acids. The DNA of the CDR3 is TGTGCCAGCAGTGATGTCGGTGCGGGTTGGCAGACTTACGAGCAGTACTTC. Translated: CASSDVGAGWQTYEQYF.

The chain couples TRBV3-1 (or the pseudogene TRBV3-2) to TRBJ1-4, with TRBD1 matching over 8 bases. The CDR3 has 15 residues. V dropped 2 bases and J dropped 8; count of bases not matched to a gene: 7. Germline CDR1 and CDR2: LGHDT and YNNKEL (reference sequence). CDR3 nucleotide sequence: TGTGCCAGCAGCCAATGGACAGGGAGGGGGGAAAAACTGTTTTTT. Its protein is CASSQWTGRGEKLFF.

CDR3 region: CASSGTGGAGQPQHF. The CDR3 coding sequence is TGTGCCAGCAGTGGGACAGGGGGCGCGGGTCAGCCCCAGCATTTT. The chain links TRBV2 to TRBJ1-5, with TRBD1 identical over 11 bases. Germline CDR1 is SNHLY and CDR2 is FYNNEI. This CDR3 comprises 15 residues. V trimming: 4 bases; J trimming: 6 bases; junction bases outside the gene matches: 5.

A single count supports this clone. The chain combines TRBV2 with TRBJ2-7, with D possibly TRBD2 on 5 matching bases. CDR1 and CDR2 (germline): SNHLY, FYNNEI. Trimming cost V 2 bases and J 3 bases, with 17 bases left between them. The CDR3 runs to 16 residues. The CDR3, as DNA: TGTGCCAGCAGTGAAAACCCCCCAGCGGTCGGCTACGAGCAGTACTTC. As protein: CASSENPPAVGYEQYF.

This clone was seen only once. This sequence joins TRBV5-1 and TRBJ1-2; 7 bases fit TRBD1. CDR1 is SGHRS and CDR2 is YFSETQ in the germline V gene. CDR3 length equals 13 residues. V gave up 4 bases and J gave up 8 bases; unmatched junction bases: 8. CDR3 protein: CASSHRQGEGYTF. DNA for the CDR3: TGCGCCAGCAGCCACAGACAGGGCGAAGGCTACACCTTC.

In DNA, the CDR3 is TGTGCCAGCAGCCAGGGACAGGCGGTTGGCTACACCTTC. It yields the protein CASSQGQAVGYTF. V usage is TRBV7-2 and J usage is TRBJ1-2, with 8 positions matching TRBD1. The CDR3 contains 13 residues. Germline CDR1 SGHTA, CDR2 FQGNSA. J lost 7 bases, V lost 5 bases, and 6 bases had no gene match.

The rearrangement uses TRBV5-1 and TRBJ2-7; D perhaps matches TRBD1 (5 bases). Germline V lookup: CDR1 SGHRS, CDR2 YFSETQ. The CDR3 length is 14 residues. The ends were cut back, 4 bases at V and 2 bases at J, with 13 bases in the middle. The CDR3 region is CASSLTGSAYEQYF. CDR3 nucleotides: TGCGCCAGCAGCCTAACAGGATCCGCCTACGAGCAGTACTTC.

The rearrangement links TRBV9 to TRBJ2-6; D is undetermined. V was clipped by 4 bases and J by 0 bases, with 11 bases between them. The CDR3 contains 16 residues. Germline V gene lookup returns CDR1 SGDLS and CDR2 YYNGEE. The CDR3 spells CASSFSLGSGANVLTF. In nucleotides, the CDR3 is TGTGCCAGCAGCTTTTCACTCGGCTCTGGGGCCAACGTCCTGACTTTC.

This clone has a single count. The chain employs TRBV6-2 or TRBV6-3 and TRBJ2-3; maybe TRBD2 (5 bases). The CDR3 extends over 13 amino acids. Trimming cost V 5 bases and J 2 bases, with 8 bases left between them. Looked up from germline, CDR1 is MNHEY and CDR2 is SVGEGT. The CDR3 region has the DNA TGTGCCAGCAGTAGCGGCTCCACAGATACGCAGTATTTT. Protein: CASSSGSTDTQYF.

The J gene is TRBJ1-6, the V gene TRBV3-1 (or the pseudogene TRBV3-2); 7 positions agree with TRBD1. V shed 7 bases, J shed 8 bases, and the junction held 17 bases outside the gene matches. The CDR3 sequence is 17 residues long. From germline, CDR1 is LGHDT and CDR2 YNNKEL (reference sequence). As DNA, the CDR3 is TGTGCCAGCACCCCGTTTAGGGGGCAGGGGACTGATTCACCCCTCCACTTT. It encodes CASTPFRGQGTDSPLHF.

As to this clone: Other DNA sequences in this sample translate to the same CDR3. V and J are TRBV28 and TRBJ1-2, with 10 bases that match TRBD1. The CDR3 contains 13 residues. Germline-derived CDR1 and CDR2 are MDHEN and SYDVKM. Trimming took 2 bases from V and 8 from J; bases not matched to a gene: 2. CDR3 in amino acids: CASSLGTGDGYTF. CDR3 DNA sequence: TGTGCCAGCAGTTTAGGGACAGGGGACGGCTACACCTTC.

The chain has TRBV29-1 and TRBJ1-3; weak D call: TRBD1 (5 bases). Germline CDR1 reads SQVTM; CDR2 reads ANQGSEA. The CDR3 contains 14 residues. Trimming stripped 6 bases from V and 3 bases from J, with 15 bases between. The CDR3 nucleotides are TGCAGCGTGAGGAATACAGGTTATGGAAACACCATATATTTT. It yields the protein CSVRNTGYGNTIYF.

The chain combines TRBV9 with TRBJ2-1, with D possibly being TRBD2 (7 bases). This CDR3 is 14 amino acids long. The germline V gene encodes CDR1 SGDLS and CDR2 YYNGEE. V gave up 3 bases and J gave up 8 bases, with 15 bases separating them. DNA for the CDR3: TGTGCCAGCAGCGCCCTAGGGGGGGTCGATGAGCAGTTCTTC. This encodes CASSALGGVDEQFF.

Only one count was recorded for this clone. The chain links TRBV2 to TRBJ2-1, with TRBD1 matching over 10 bases. V gave up 2 bases and J gave up 4 bases; unmatched junction bases: 5. The CDR3 extends over 16 amino acids. CDR1 is SNHLY and CDR2 is FYNNEI in the germline V gene. CDR3 amino acids: CASSERGTGAYNEQFF. CDR3 DNA sequence: TGTGCCAGCAGTGAACGGGGGACAGGGGCATACAATGAGCAGTTCTTC. Variable domain in full (rest from reference TRBV2 and TRBJ2-1): EPEVTQTPSHQVTQMGQEVILRCVPISNHLYFYWYRQILGQKVEFLVSFYNNEISEKSEIFDDQFSVERPDGSNFTLKIRSTKLEDSAMYFCASSERGTGAYNEQFFGPGTRLTVL.